The 9 T cell receptor beta chains below come from one sample, sequenced in a study of identical twins. TCRdb used MiXCR to reprocess the 5' RACE reads, holding one entry per CDR3 protein. The table lists approximately 260,000 distinct CDR3 sequences, 6.5% to 9.5% of them singletons, with over 2.5% in the top ten. The same data also contributed to another study, on yellow fever vaccine responses in identical twins.

The sample taken for sequencing was CD8+ T cells sorted from blood. The receptor source for this set is a woman under 30 in good health.

The V and J genes are TRBV20-1 and TRBJ2-7; 9 bases fit TRBD2. With 0 bases clipped from V and 7 bases from J, the junction kept 13 bases outside the gene matches. Germline CDR1 is DFQATT and CDR2 is SNEGSKA (reference sequence). This CDR3 has 16 amino acids. CDR3 protein: CSARDPGASGELEQYF. CDR3 nucleotide sequence: TGCAGTGCTAGAGATCCCGGGGCTAGCGGGGAGCTAGAGCAGTACTTC.

This clonotype was seen many times. This chain's CDR3 is CASGSRASGSYEQYF. Here the CDR3 DNA reads TGTGCCAGTGGGAGCCGGGCTAGCGGGAGCTACGAGCAGTACTTC. The chain employs TRBV3-1 and TRBJ2-7, with TRBD2 matching 10 bases. V gave up 9 bases and J gave up 3 bases; unmatched junction bases: 11. This CDR3 comprises 15 residues. Germline CDR1 LGHDT, CDR2 YNNKEL (reference sequence).

This clonotype was observed a handful of times. This rearrangement joins TRBV12-3 or TRBV12-4 to TRBJ1-1, with D perhaps TRBD1 (6 bases). The length of the CDR3 is 15 residues. Trimming pared 3 bases from V and 1 base from J, leaving 12 bases between. CDR3 nucleotide sequence: TGTGCCAGCAGTTTTTCCCCAGGGGAGAACACTGAAGCTTTCTTT. It translates to CASSFSPGENTEAFF.

This clonotype was observed many times. This chain joins TRBV29-1 and TRBJ2-3; possibly TRBD2 for D (6 bases). Trimming stripped 4 bases from V and 4 bases from J, with 18 bases between. Germline values: CDR1 SQVTM, CDR2 ANQGSEA. This CDR3 has 15 residues. The CDR3 coding sequence is TGCAGCGTTGTTGTTTGGTCAGGGAGGCCAGATACGCAGTATTTT. This encodes CSVVVWSGRPDTQYF.

The V and J genes are TRBV4-2 and TRBJ1-1; the D gene is possibly TRBD1 (5 bases). This CDR3 has 14 residues. Germline CDR1 and CDR2: LGHNA and YNFKEQ. The V end lost 3 bases, the J end lost 4 bases, and 12 bases lay between the germline ends. CDR3 in DNA: TGTGCCAGCAGCCACTTAACGGGGGTCACTGAAGCTTTCTTT. Translation: CASSHLTGVTEAFF.

Ten or more counts support this clonotype. The chain joins TRBV5-6 to TRBJ2-2, with D possibly being TRBD1 or TRBD2 (5 bases each). V was trimmed by 1 base and J by 3 bases, leaving 16 bases between them. CDR3 length: 17 amino acids. Per the germline V gene, CDR1 is SGHDT and CDR2 is YYEEEE. CDR3 nucleotide sequence: TGTGCCAGCAGCTTGTCTTCCGGGACCAGGGACACCGGGGAGCTGTTTTTT. It is translated as CASSLSSGTRDTGELFF.

The chain carries TRBV7-8 and TRBJ2-7; unclear D gene. Between the trimmed V and J ends, which lost 1 base and 4 bases, there was a span of 8 bases. In germline, CDR1 is SGHVS, CDR2 FQNEAQ. This CDR3 has 13 amino acids. The CDR3 DNA is TGTGCCAGCAGCTTAGAGGTCCTATACGAGCAGTACTTC. Translated: CASSLEVLYEQYF. The whole variable domain, remainder taken from reference TRBV7-8 and TRBJ2-7, is GAGVSQSPRYKVAKRGQDVALRCDPISGHVSLFWYQQALGQGPEFLTYFQNEAQLDKSGLPSDRFFAERPEGSVSTLKIQRTQQEDSAVYLCASSLEVLYEQYFGPGTRLTVT.

This sequence joins TRBV4-2 and TRBJ2-2, with D unclear. V was cut by 1 base and J by 2 bases, with 5 bases left in between. This CDR3 spans 14 amino acids. The germline V gene has CDR1 LGHNA and CDR2 YNFKEQ. In nucleotides, the CDR3 is TGTGCCAGCAGCCAAGGCATAAACACCGGGGAGCTGTTTTTT. It encodes CASSQGINTGELFF.

This clonotype has at least ten counts. The gene calls are TRBV5-5 and TRBJ2-2; 7 bases line up with TRBD1. Germline CDR1 is SGHKS and CDR2 is YYEKEE (reference sequence). Germline trimming cut 4 bases from V and 8 bases from J; bases unmatched to any gene: 17. This CDR3 has 17 amino acids. The CDR3 is CASSLRPGTESRGELFF. In nucleotides, the CDR3 is TGTGCCAGCAGCCTCCGGCCCGGGACAGAGAGTAGGGGGGAGCTGTTTTTT.